What follows are 15 T cell receptor beta chains derived from one specimen sequenced in a study of blood T cell repertoires in COVID-19. TCRdb keeps only in-frame clones here, not all; method: immunoSEQ multiplex PCR. The sample has 200,000 to 250,000 clones; approximately 85% are singletons. The specimen sequenced was peripheral blood. These receptors all come from a woman in her 70s with COVID-19, enrolled during active disease.

The genes are TRBV9 and TRBJ2-2, with TRBD2 identical over 9 bases. The germline CDR1 and CDR2 sequences are SGDLS and YYNGEE. The CDR3 sequence is 19 residues long. V was pared by 5 bases and J by 5 bases, with 19 bases of the junction left unmatched. The DNA of the CDR3 is TGTGCCAGCAGTGTCCTAGGTGGGGCGGGAGGGCCGAGTACCGGGGAGCTGTTTTTT. This gives the protein CASSVLGGAGGPSTGELFF.

CDR3 amino acids: CASSPGQGVRSPLHF. The DNA for the CDR3 is TGTGCCAGTAGTCCGGGGCAGGGGGTTAGGTCACCCCTCCACTTT. The chain uses TRBV19 and TRBJ1-6; TRBD1 agrees at 7 bases. V lost 5 bases and J lost 10; bases outside the gene matches: 11. Germline lookup yields CDR1 LNHDA and CDR2 SQIVND (reference sequence). There are 15 residues in the CDR3.

The chain couples TRBV5-1 to TRBJ1-1, with TRBD1 identical over 12 bases. Germline values: CDR1 SGHRS, CDR2 YFSETQ. V trimming: 1 base; J trimming: 0 bases; junction bases outside the gene matches: 4. CDR3 size: 17 residues. The CDR3 DNA sequence: TGCGCCAGCAGCTTGTGGGGGACAGGGGGCATGAACACTGAAGCTTTCTTT. Translating gives CASSLWGTGGMNTEAFF. Filled out from reference TRBV5-1 and TRBJ1-1, the complete variable domain reads KAGVTQTPRYLIKTRGQQVTLSCSPISGHRSVSWYQQTPGQGLQFLFEYFSETQRNKGNFPGRFSGRQFSNSRSEMNVSTLELGDSALYLCASSLWGTGGMNTEAFFGQGTRLTVV.

This clone was found a few times. The rearrangement links TRBV18 to TRBJ1-1, with 11 bases matching TRBD1. In germline, CDR1 is KGHSH, CDR2 LQKENI. After removal of 3 bases from V and 4 bases from J, the junction contained 13 bases not matched to a gene. CDR3 length: 18 residues. The CDR3, as DNA: TGTGCCAGCTCACCTCAGCTACCCGGGACAGGGGGAATCACTGAAGCTTTCTTT. Its protein product is CASSPQLPGTGGITEAFF. Full variable domain (remainder filled in from reference TRBV18 and TRBJ1-1): NAGVMQNPRHLVRRRGQEARLRCSPMKGHSHVYWYRQLPEEGLKFMVYLQKENIIDESGMPKERFSAEFPKEGPSILRIQQVVRGDSAAYFCASSPQLPGTGGITEAFFGQGTRLTVV.

This clone was counted a single time. The chain uses TRBV7-9 and TRBJ1-2; maybe TRBD1 (5 bases). Trimming shortened V by 5 bases and J by 2 bases, and 9 bases separated the two germline ends. This CDR3 spans 13 amino acids. CDR1 and CDR2 from the germline V gene are SEHNR and FQNEAQ (reference sequence). CDR3 protein: CASSETENYGYTF. CDR3 DNA sequence: TGTGCCAGCAGCGAGACAGAGAACTATGGCTACACCTTC.

The chain has TRBV5-1 and TRBJ1-1; D remains ambiguous. CDR3 length: 16 amino acids. Trimming stripped 0 bases from V and 0 bases from J, with 12 bases between. Germline V gene data show CDR1 as SGHRS and CDR2 as YFSETQ. In nucleotides, the CDR3 is TGCGCCAGCAGCTTGGCCATCGCGTCCGTGAACACTGAAGCTTTCTTT. Its translation: CASSLAIASVNTEAFF.

This chain joins TRBV6-2 or TRBV6-3 and TRBJ2-7; possible D gene TRBD2, 6 bases. Germline assignment: CDR1 MNHEY and CDR2 SVGEGT. V was clipped by 4 bases and J by 9 bases, with 13 bases between them. The CDR3 extends over 12 amino acids. CDR3 nucleotide sequence: TGTGCCAGCAGTTTGGGGGGAGATCGGCAGTACTTC. The encoded protein is CASSLGGDRQYF.

The J gene is TRBJ1-2, the V gene TRBV5-4; tentatively, D is TRBD1 (5 bases). Trimming shortened V by 3 bases and J by 2 bases, and 14 bases separated the two germline ends. The germline gives CDR1 SGHNT, CDR2 YYREEE (reference sequence). The length of the CDR3 is 15 residues. The CDR3, as DNA: TGTGCCAGCAGCTCGCTTGACAGAACCAACTATGGCTACACCTTC. Translation gives CASSSLDRTNYGYTF.

The chain joins TRBV10-3 to TRBJ1-1; possibly TRBD1 for D (5 bases). The CDR3 is 14 residues long. Trimming removed 3 bases from V and 1 base from J, with 9 bases in between. Germline V gene lookup returns CDR1 ENHRY and CDR2 SYGVKD. In DNA form, the CDR3 reads TGTGCCATCAGTGATGACAGAGGGAACACTGAAGCTTTCTTT. It specifies CAISDDRGNTEAFF.

The chain is built from TRBV19 and TRBJ2-7, with a possible D match to TRBD2 (5 bases). The CDR3 spans 13 residues. Trimming removed 5 bases at V and 4 bases at J, with 12 bases between. Germline V lookup: CDR1 LNHDA, CDR2 SQIVND (reference sequence). The DNA for the CDR3 is TGTGCCAGTAGTCCCCGAGGGTTATACGAGCAGTACTTC. It yields the protein CASSPRGLYEQYF.

The chain has TRBV19 and TRBJ2-1; TRBD2 agrees at 10 bases. From germline, CDR1 is LNHDA and CDR2 SQIVND (reference sequence). The J segment lost 7 bases and the V segment lost 3 bases, leaving 18 bases of the junction unmatched. The CDR3 consists of 19 residues. The CDR3 loop reads CASSIPASGGLDGRNEQFF. CDR3 in DNA: TGTGCCAGTAGTATCCCAGCTAGCGGGGGCCTAGATGGACGGAATGAGCAGTTCTTC.

V is TRBV5-1 and J is TRBJ2-2; the match to TRBD1 covers 8 bases. From germline, CDR1 is SGHRS and CDR2 YFSETQ. This CDR3 contains 18 residues. The junction had 12 bases not matched to a gene; V was cut back by 3 bases and J by 2 bases. In DNA, the CDR3 is TGCGCCAGCAGCTCCCTGGCAGGGGGCCCCGGAAACACCGGGGAGCTGTTTTTT. Translated: CASSSLAGGPGNTGELFF.

This chain links TRBV3-1 (or the pseudogene TRBV3-2) with TRBJ2-7; a weak D match, TRBD1 (5 bases). The CDR3 length is 14 residues. Germline V gives CDR1 LGHDT, CDR2 YNNKEL (reference sequence). The V and J ends lost 2 bases and 3 bases respectively, with 11 bases between them. The CDR3 nucleotides read TGTGCCAGCAGCCAACTAGTAGGGGACTACGAGCAGTACTTC. It yields the protein CASSQLVGDYEQYF.

The count of this clone is one. V is TRBV10-3 and J is TRBJ2-3; 11 bases are a match to TRBD2. From germline, CDR1 is ENHRY and CDR2 SYGVKD. CDR3 length equals 16 residues. The ends lost 6 bases at V and 1 base at J; junction bases unmatched: 6. The chain's CDR3 is CAIRGLAAEGTDTQYF. The CDR3 coding sequence is TGTGCCATCAGGGGACTAGCGGCTGAAGGCACAGATACGCAGTATTTT.

V is TRBV18 and J is TRBJ2-3; 8 nucleotides agree with TRBD2. After removal of 3 bases from V and 2 bases from J, the junction contained 7 bases not matched to a gene. CDR3 length equals 16 residues. Germline V gene lookup returns CDR1 KGHSH and CDR2 LQKENI. Here the CDR3 reads CASSPTLAGNTDTQYF. CDR3 nucleotides: TGTGCCAGCTCACCGACCTTAGCGGGAAACACAGATACGCAGTATTTT. The complete variable domain, with remaining parts taken from reference TRBV18 and TRBJ2-3, reads NAGVMQNPRHLVRRRGQEARLRCSPMKGHSHVYWYRQLPEEGLKFMVYLQKENIIDESGMPKERFSAEFPKEGPSILRIQQVVRGDSAAYFCASSPTLAGNTDTQYFGPGTRLTVL.